Listed here is a single TCR beta chain. This clone's antigen is unknown. No quality values exist for individual bases; no much larger clone is one base distant. Samples from volunteer blood donors who had recovered from COVID-19 were contributed by a second Seattle source. Each collaborating institution followed its own protocols to collect whole blood in K2EDTA tubes. For TCRbeta analysis, collaborators shipped samples in one of three forms: frozen whole blood, isolated PBMCs, or DNA extracted from either of those sample types. CDR1 and CDR2 are read off the germline V gene as KGHDR and SFDVKD. V is pruned by 9 bases and J by 1 base, leaving 3 bases of the junction without a gene match. Spanning cysteine to phenylalanine, the CDR3 consists of 13 amino acids. Of the read, only the CDR3 DNA is kept; its 39 bases are in frame from base 1. TCRbeta CDR3 regions were amplified from genomic DNA by means of the immunoSEQ Assay, a bias-controlled multiplex PCR. In the original analysis: The number of nucleated cells in each sample was estimated by amplification of reference gene primers within the assay. To quantify the absolute abundance of each unique TCRbeta CDR3 rearrangement, sequence reads were collapsed and filtered. Productive Simpson clonality was computed per sample as the square root of Simpson's diversity index over productive rearrangements. TCRdb took over this immuneACCESS table, retaining in-frame rearrangements with V and J assigned. Such tables are incomplete; in checked studies, under half of the missing clones stem from an unresolved V gene, and the remainder is unexplained. The DNA gave D and trimming, while V, J and clone size come from that table. The sample includes some 240,000 clones, with approximately 89% observed a single time. The ten largest clones add up to roughly 4.8% of the sample.

The data derive from a study of blood T cell repertoires in COVID-19 (dated by TCRdb to the early 2020s). In terms of the full investigation: Samples from collaborators originated in the United States, Italy and Spain and spanned both the acute and convalescent phases of COVID-19. The repertoires were released in a freely available public database intended as a resource for research on the immune response to SARS-CoV-2. The dataset comprised deeply sampled blood TCRbeta repertoires from subjects exposed to, actively infected with, or recovered from COVID-19. Samples were obtained from the ongoing ImmuneRACE study (first 160 participants) and from some 1,300 subjects provided by 6 global collaborators. The sample metadata nearly always contained a de-identified subject ID, COVID-19 status, age in years and sex. The material from the prospective study consisted of cDNA or gDNA derived from T cells, B-cell-depleted T cells, or PBMCs. HLA class I and class II types, where available, came from metadata supplied by the sample provider rather than from assay-based typing. Here is what the overall study found, with its caveats: The amount of clinical and demographic metadata varied by source and participant and was provided uncurated.

This sequence uses TRBV24-1 and TRBJ2-3, with 7 central nucleotides matching TRBD2. What was sequenced was peripheral blood. This receptor was identified in a woman aged 40 to 50 who had recovered from COVID-19. The nucleotide sequence reads TGTGCCACCGGCGGGGGAGGCACAGATACGCAGTATTTT. This codes for CATGGGGTDTQYF.